Below are 13 T cell receptor beta chains sequenced from a single sample in a study of blood T cells in healthy people across ages. Primed by a sample-barcoded 5' primer and a J-beta primer mix, a second PCR proceeded for 7 to 11 cycles. In TCRdb, the 5' RACE reads were re-called with MiXCR into one record per CDR3 protein. Here the sample spans about 1.4 million distinct CDR3 sequences, roughly 59% being singletons. The sequenced sample was blood. Source of these receptors: a man younger than 35 in good health.

This clonotype came up a few times. The V gene is TRBV4-2, the J gene TRBJ1-1; TRBD1 matches at 11 bases. The V gene's germline CDR1 is LGHNA and CDR2 YNFKEQ. V dropped 1 base and J dropped 11; count of bases not matched to a gene: 9. The CDR3 consists of 15 residues. The chain's CDR3 is CASSQGRLRDRGAFF. CDR3 sequence (DNA): TGTGCCAGCAGCCAAGGTCGACTCCGGGACAGGGGGGCTTTCTTT.

The V gene is TRBV7-8, the J gene TRBJ2-7, with a tentative D call TRBD1 (6 bases). Per the germline V gene, CDR1 is SGHVS and CDR2 is FQNEAQ. Trimming pared 0 bases from V and 2 bases from J, leaving 14 bases between. The CDR3 spans 16 residues. The CDR3 DNA sequence: TGTGCCAGCAGCTTAGCGGGGACACCCACCGCCTACGAGCAGTACTTC. Translation gives CASSLAGTPTAYEQYF.

The genes are TRBV15 and TRBJ1-6; a possible D gene is TRBD1 (5 bases). V was cut by 0 bases and J by 8 bases, with 20 bases left in between. From germline, CDR1 is LNHNV and CDR2 YYDKDF (reference sequence). This CDR3 is built from 18 residues. The CDR3 DNA sequence: TGTGCCACCAGCAGAGATAGGATAGGGGAGCAGGTCGATTCACCCCTCCACTTT. Translated: CATSRDRIGEQVDSPLHF.

The V call is TRBV4-1, the J call TRBJ2-7; TRBD1 might be the D (6 bases). Trimming shortened V by 0 bases and J by 0 bases, and 15 bases separated the two germline ends. CDR1 is MGHRA and CDR2 is YSYEKL in the germline V gene. CDR3 size: 17 residues. The CDR3 DNA reads as TGCGCCAGCAGCCAAGATCACGCAGGGGATATCTCCTACGAGCAGTACTTC. Translating it yields CASSQDHAGDISYEQYF.

The chain links TRBV10-3 to TRBJ2-6; D remains unclear. CDR1 is ENHRY and CDR2 is SYGVKD in the germline V gene. The CDR3 consists of 15 residues. Trimming removed 4 bases at V and 0 bases at J, with 7 bases between. The CDR3 sequence is CAISGVPSGANVLTF. The DNA for the CDR3 is TGTGCCATCAGTGGAGTCCCCTCTGGGGCCAACGTCCTGACTTTC.

In this sample, this clonotype turned up a few times. The rearrangement joins TRBV20-1 to TRBJ2-3; D not resolved. The CDR3 loop spans 11 amino acids. Trimming took off 5 bases at V and 4 bases at J, with 7 bases between the two ends. Germline V gives CDR1 DFQATT, CDR2 SNEGSKA (reference sequence). In DNA, the CDR3 is TGCAGTGCTGCAAGGGCAGATACGCAGTATTTT. Translating it yields CSAARADTQYF.

V gene TRBV19 combines with J gene TRBJ2-7; 10 nucleotides line up with TRBD2. CDR1 is LNHDA and CDR2 is SQIVND in the germline V gene (reference sequence). Trimming cost V 5 bases and J 10 bases; bases outside gene matches: 8. This CDR3 spans 13 amino acids. The CDR3: CASSPGLASHQYF. CDR3 coding DNA: TGTGCCAGTAGTCCGGGACTAGCGTCGCATCAGTACTTC.

There are a few counts of this clonotype. CDR3 DNA sequence: TGCGCCAGCAGCCAAGGCGGACAGATGAACACTGAAGCTTTCTTT. This sequence encodes CASSQGGQMNTEAFF. The rearrangement joins TRBV4-3 to TRBJ1-1; D perhaps matches TRBD1 (6 bases). The CDR3 runs 15 residues. Germline CDR1 and CDR2: LGHNA and YSLEER. With 1 base removed from V and 0 bases from J, the gap between germline ends came to 9 bases.

The chain couples TRBV27 to TRBJ2-1, with 9 bases lining up with TRBD2. Germline loops: CDR1 MNHEY, CDR2 SMNVEV (reference sequence). This CDR3 spans 15 amino acids. The trim removed 3 bases at V and 7 bases at J, leaving 7 bases unmatched. Here the CDR3 reads CASSFSGSPVNEQFF. The DNA of the CDR3 is TGTGCCAGCAGTTTTAGCGGGAGTCCCGTAAATGAGCAGTTCTTC.

This chain connects TRBV29-1 to TRBJ2-7; TRBD2 matches 8 bases. Germline V gene sequence: CDR1 SQVTM, CDR2 ANQGSEA. The CDR3 is made up of 16 amino acids. With 3 bases clipped from V and 0 bases from J, the junction kept 10 bases outside the gene matches. The CDR3: CSVEASTSGSSYEQYF. The CDR3 coding sequence is TGCAGCGTTGAGGCCTCCACTAGCGGAAGCTCCTACGAGCAGTACTTC.

This sequence joins TRBV27 and TRBJ2-7; TRBD2 matches at 13 bases. The junction had 9 bases not matched to a gene; V was cut back by 5 bases and J by 2 bases. The CDR3 contains 17 residues. CDR1 and CDR2 from the germline V gene are MNHEY and SMNVEV (reference sequence). The DNA of the CDR3 is TGTGCCAGCAGTCCCATGGGACTAGCGGGGCCCGCCTACGAGCAGTACTTC. Amino acids: CASSPMGLAGPAYEQYF.

The chain employs TRBV15 and TRBJ2-5, with 10 bases aligning to TRBD2. The CDR3 is 18 residues long. Germline V lookup: CDR1 LNHNV, CDR2 YYDKDF (reference sequence). The V and J ends lost 0 bases and 3 bases, in that order; junction bases with no gene match: 10. CDR3 DNA sequence: TGTGCCACCAGCAGAGATCGGGGTCTAGCGGGAGAAAAAGAGACCCAGTACTTC. Translating gives CATSRDRGLAGEKETQYF.

This clonotype was detected a few times. V is TRBV12-5 and J is TRBJ2-5; D may match TRBD1 or TRBD2 (5 bases each). Germline V gene data show CDR1 as LGHNT and CDR2 as FRNRAP. V was shortened by 6 bases and J by 4 bases, with 15 bases between the two germline ends. The CDR3 runs 14 residues. The CDR3 sequence: CASGGTERGETQYF. Written as DNA, the CDR3 is TGTGCTAGTGGGGGGACCGAAAGAGGAGAGACCCAGTACTTC.